A single sample is the source of the 26 T cell receptor beta chains below, sequenced in a study of T cells after posttransplantation cyclophosphamide. The protocol was immunoSEQ multiplex PCR, while the TCRdb copy is restricted to in-frame clones and leaves out a portion. Altogether fewer than 40,000 clones are present, roughly 90% being singletons, with the ten largest covering more than 13%. Sequenced: PBMCs. The source is a woman between 40 and 50 years old with a blood cancer, CMV-positive, and with a related stem cell donor.

The V and J genes are TRBV5-1 and TRBJ2-1; 14 bases are shared with TRBD2. Trimming at V came to 6 bases and at J to 5 bases, leaving 4 bases not matched to a gene. From germline, CDR1 is SGHRS and CDR2 YFSETQ. The CDR3 length is 15 residues. CDR3 bases: TGCGCCAGCACCAAGACTAGCGGGGGGGACAATGAGCAGTTCTTC. Its protein product is CASTKTSGGDNEQFF.

The J gene is TRBJ1-2, the V gene TRBV28; unclear D gene. CDR1 MDHEN and CDR2 SYDVKM come from the germline V gene. Trimming stripped 5 bases from V and 5 bases from J, with 9 bases between. This CDR3 contains 12 residues. The CDR3 loop is CASSRLKYGYTF. For the CDR3, the DNA is TGTGCCAGCAGTCGCCTAAAATATGGCTACACCTTC.

This clone was counted a single time. This sequence joins TRBV7-2 and TRBJ1-4; 7 bases fit TRBD1. Unmatched junction bases numbered 8, after V lost 5 bases and J lost 8 bases. The CDR3 extends over 14 amino acids. Germline CDR1 is SGHTA and CDR2 is FQGNSA. The CDR3 reads CASSIDRASEKLFF. In DNA form, the CDR3 reads TGTGCCAGCAGCATCGACAGGGCTAGCGAAAAACTGTTTTTT.

The gene calls are TRBV7-3 and TRBJ2-1, with a weak D call TRBD2 (7 bases). The CDR3 length is 17 residues. Germline assignment: CDR1 SGHTA and CDR2 FQGTGA. Trimming stripped 1 base from V and 6 bases from J, with 19 bases between. The CDR3 reads CASSLSLASGGGNEQFF. CDR3 sequence (DNA): TGTGCCAGCAGCTTAAGTCTGGCTAGCGGAGGGGGCAATGAGCAGTTCTTC.

The CDR3 sequence: CASSRKQDTEAFF. The DNA of the CDR3 is TGTGCCAGCTCACGTAAGCAGGACACTGAAGCTTTCTTT. The chain combines TRBV18 with TRBJ1-1; D call uncertain. The germline gives CDR1 KGHSH, CDR2 LQKENI. V lost 4 bases, J lost 3 bases, and 9 bases lay in between. CDR3 length equals 13 residues.

The genes are TRBV11-2 and TRBJ2-2, with D uncertain. V was clipped by 5 bases and J by 6 bases, with 7 bases between them. Germline V gives CDR1 SGHAT, CDR2 FQNNGV. The CDR3 is made up of 12 amino acids. The CDR3 here is CASSRQAGELFF. CDR3 nucleotide sequence: TGTGCCAGCAGCCGCCAGGCCGGGGAGCTGTTTTTT.

The V call is TRBV10-3, the J call TRBJ2-7; D may be TRBD2 (5 bases). Germline V gives CDR1 ENHRY, CDR2 SYGVKD. The CDR3 runs 15 residues. V was cut by 4 bases and J by 0 bases, with 13 bases left in between. As DNA, the CDR3 is TGTGCCATCAGTGGCGGGCAGTTCAGCTCCTACGAGCAGTACTTC. Its translation: CAISGGQFSSYEQYF.

This clone has just one count. V and J are TRBV6-5 and TRBJ1-5; D is undetermined. There are 12 residues in the CDR3. Per germline, CDR1 MNHEY and CDR2 SVGAGI. The V gene lost 7 bases and the J gene lost 6 bases, with 10 bases spanning the gap. Here the CDR3 DNA reads TGTGCCAGCAATCCCATCGGTCAGCCCCAGCATTTT. Translation: CASNPIGQPQHF.

V usage is TRBV25-1 and J usage is TRBJ1-1; D is undetermined. CDR1 is MGHDK and CDR2 is SYGVNS in the germline V gene. This CDR3 has 14 residues. Trimming took 3 bases from V and 10 from J, leaving 18 bases between them. The CDR3: CASSEPLEGFGAFF. The CDR3 DNA is TGTGCCAGCAGTGAGCCCCTGGAGGGATTCGGAGCTTTCTTT.

The gene calls are TRBV5-6 and TRBJ1-2; D gene uncertain. V was trimmed by 1 base and J by 7 bases, leaving 17 bases between them. In germline, CDR1 is SGHDT, CDR2 YYEEEE. This CDR3 contains 15 residues. The CDR3 nucleotides are TGTGCCAGCAGCTTGCCGGATCTCCGGAGTGGTGGCTACACCTTC. Translated, it gives CASSLPDLRSGGYTF.

The rearrangement uses TRBV4-2 and TRBJ2-1; 13 bases align to TRBD2. The CDR3 length is 17 residues. Germline trimming cut 1 base from V and 4 bases from J; bases unmatched to any gene: 4. Germline V lookup: CDR1 LGHNA, CDR2 YNFKEQ. The CDR3 DNA sequence: TGTGCCAGCAGCCAAGCGACTAGCGGGGGGAATTACAATGAGCAGTTCTTC. Translation gives CASSQATSGGNYNEQFF.

The chain is built from TRBV11-3 and TRBJ2-3; 7 nucleotides match TRBD2. CDR1 is SGHNT, CDR2 YENEEA, per germline. V was clipped by 0 bases and J by 0 bases; unmatched bases: 3. The CDR3 consists of 16 residues. CDR3 DNA: TGTGCCAGCAGCTTAGAAGGCGGGAGAAGCACAGATACGCAGTATTTT. This translates into CASSLEGGRSTDTQYF.

V and J are TRBV6-1 and TRBJ2-2, with D possibly being TRBD1 (5 bases). Trimming pared 4 bases from V and 6 bases from J, leaving 15 bases between. The CDR3 spans 15 residues. Per germline, CDR1 MNHNS and CDR2 SASEGT. The CDR3 coding sequence is TGTGCCAGCAGTGTTAGGACACTCTCCGCCGGGGAGCTGTTTTTT. Translating gives CASSVRTLSAGELFF.

The rearrangement links TRBV11-2 to TRBJ2-3; the D gene is possibly TRBD2 (6 bases). The CDR3 is 15 residues long. V was pared by 7 bases and J by 4 bases, with 18 bases between. Germline loops: CDR1 SGHAT, CDR2 FQNNGV. The CDR3 is CASTRLEGRSDTQYF. CDR3 bases: TGTGCCAGCACCAGATTGGAGGGGCGTTCAGATACGCAGTATTTT. Full variable domain (remainder filled in from reference TRBV11-2 and TRBJ2-3): EAGVAQSPRYKIIEKRQSVAFWCNPISGHATLYWYQQILGQGPKLLIQFQNNGVVDDSQLPKDRFSAERLKGVDSTLKIQPAKLEDSAVYLCASTRLEGRSDTQYFGPGTRLTVL.

This clone appeared a few times. This chain links TRBV5-1 with TRBJ1-6, with TRBD1 as a possible D gene (5 bases). Germline V CDR1 and CDR2: SGHRS, YFSETQ. The CDR3 extends over 15 amino acids. The V and J ends lost 1 base and 9 bases respectively, with 14 bases between them. The CDR3 is CASSLTRDSSSPLHF. As DNA, the CDR3 is TGCGCCAGCAGCTTGACCCGGGACTCAAGTTCACCCCTCCACTTT. Drawing the rest from reference TRBV5-1 and TRBJ1-6, the complete variable domain is KAGVTQTPRYLIKTRGQQVTLSCSPISGHRSVSWYQQTPGQGLQFLFEYFSETQRNKGNFPGRFSGRQFSNSRSEMNVSTLELGDSALYLCASSLTRDSSSPLHFGNGTRLTVT.

The chain joins TRBV7-8 to TRBJ2-3; 7 bases line up with TRBD1. The V and J ends lost 0 bases and 2 bases, in that order; junction bases with no gene match: 2. CDR3 length: 15 residues. From germline, CDR1 is SGHVS and CDR2 FQNEAQ. The DNA of the CDR3 is TGTGCCAGCAGCTTAGCGGGGACAGTCACAGATACGCAGTATTTT. Translation gives CASSLAGTVTDTQYF.

This rearrangement joins TRBV20-1 to TRBJ2-1; no reliable D call. Per the germline V gene, CDR1 is DFQATT and CDR2 is SNEGSKA (reference sequence). There are 11 residues in the CDR3. V shed 4 bases and J shed 8 bases, with 9 bases lying between them. The CDR3 protein is CSATLGYEQFF. In DNA, the CDR3 is TGCAGTGCTACGCTAGGCTATGAGCAGTTCTTC.

The chain combines TRBV18 with TRBJ1-5; D possibly corresponds to TRBD1 (6 bases). The CDR3 spans 15 residues. Germline V gene data show CDR1 as KGHSH and CDR2 as LQKENI. V lost 2 bases, J lost 1 base, and 9 bases lay in between. CDR3 bases: TGTGCCAGCTCACCAACAGGGTCGAGCAATCAGCCCCAGCATTTT. Translated: CASSPTGSSNQPQHF.

This chain links TRBV5-6 with TRBJ2-5; D is undetermined. Germline V gives CDR1 SGHDT, CDR2 YYEEEE. V shed 4 bases and J shed 3 bases, with 10 bases lying between them. The CDR3 sequence is 13 residues long. CDR3 in amino acids: CASSTLAKETQYF. Here the CDR3 DNA reads TGTGCCAGCAGCACCTTAGCAAAAGAGACCCAGTACTTC.

This clone was observed a few times. The chain combines TRBV13 with TRBJ2-3, with D possibly matching TRBD1 (8 bases). From germline, CDR1 is PRHDT and CDR2 FYEKMQ (reference sequence). V was cut by 4 bases and J by 0 bases, with 17 bases left in between. The CDR3 totals 17 residues. CDR3 amino acids: CASSSRTGRASTDTQYF. DNA for the CDR3: TGTGCCAGCAGCTCCCGGACAGGGAGGGCTAGCACAGATACGCAGTATTTT.

This rearrangement joins TRBV7-9 to TRBJ2-2; no firm D call. The V and J ends lost 5 bases and 1 base respectively, with 5 bases between them. CDR1 is SEHNR and CDR2 is FQNEAQ in the germline V gene (reference sequence). The CDR3 spans 13 residues. In DNA, the CDR3 is TGTGCCAGCAGCCACAGGAACACCGGGGAGCTGTTTTTT. Its protein is CASSHRNTGELFF. The variable domain in full, completed from reference TRBV7-9 and TRBJ2-2, reads DTGVSQNPRHKITKRGQNVTFRCDPISEHNRLYWYRQTLGQGPEFLTYFQNEAQLEKSRLLSDRFSAERPKGSFSTLEIQRTEQGDSAMYLCASSHRNTGELFFGEGSRLTVL.

The CDR3 sequence is CSVDFQGGNYGYTF. Written as DNA, the CDR3 is TGCAGCGTTGACTTCCAGGGGGGTAACTATGGCTACACCTTC. The gene calls are TRBV29-1 and TRBJ1-2, with 7 positions matching TRBD1. The germline gives CDR1 SQVTM, CDR2 ANQGSEA. This CDR3 contains 14 residues. Trimming at V came to 3 bases and at J to 1 base, leaving 5 bases not matched to a gene. The full variable domain, completed using reference TRBV29-1 and TRBJ1-2, is SAVISQKPSRDICQRGTSLTIQCQVDSQVTMMFWYRQQPGQSLTLIATANQGSEATYESGFVIDKFPISRPNLTFSTLTVSNMSPEDSSIYLCSVDFQGGNYGYTFGSGTRLTVV.

The chain uses TRBV18 and TRBJ1-2; no clear D gene. This CDR3 spans 14 amino acids. Germline values: CDR1 KGHSH, CDR2 LQKENI. Trimming shortened V by 3 bases and J by 7 bases, and 15 bases separated the two germline ends. Here the CDR3 DNA reads TGTGCCAGCTCACCGGGTGCACGGGGATCTGGCTACACCTTC. Translation: CASSPGARGSGYTF.

The chain employs TRBV18 and TRBJ1-2; TRBD1 matches 8 bases. Germline V lookup: CDR1 KGHSH, CDR2 LQKENI. This CDR3 is built from 13 residues. V shed 5 bases, J shed 5 bases, and the junction held 4 bases outside the gene matches. The CDR3 protein is CASSTGGWYGYTF. The CDR3 bases are TGTGCCAGCTCAACAGGGGGATGGTATGGCTACACCTTC.

The chain couples TRBV9 to TRBJ2-7; TRBD2 matches 11 bases. Germline V CDR1 and CDR2: SGDLS, YYNGEE. The V gene end was trimmed by 4 bases and the J gene end by 3 bases; junction bases not matched to a gene: 9. The CDR3 has 16 amino acids. This chain's CDR3 is CASSPTPSGGFYEQYF. The DNA for the CDR3 is TGTGCCAGCAGCCCTACCCCTAGCGGGGGGTTCTACGAGCAGTACTTC. Full variable domain (rest looked up from reference TRBV9 and TRBJ2-7): DSGVTQTPKHLITATGQRVTLRCSPRSGDLSVYWYQQSLDQGLQFLIQYYNGEERAKGNILERFSAQQFPDLHSELNLSSLELGDSALYFCASSPTPSGGFYEQYFGPGTRLTVT.

This clone was observed a single time. V and J are TRBV12-5 and TRBJ1-4; D remains ambiguous. Germline lookup yields CDR1 LGHNT and CDR2 FRNRAP. The CDR3 has 14 residues. Deletions cut 6 bases from V and 6 bases from J, with 14 bases between. For the CDR3, the DNA is TGTGCTAGTGGGGGAGGCGGAAGGGATGAAAAACTGTTTTTT. Translated: CASGGGGRDEKLFF.